A selection of T cell receptor beta chains follows, all from one sample in a study of cytomegalovirus exposure and HLA in healthy donors. Only in-frame clones appear in the TCRdb table, and some are missing; sequencing was by immunoSEQ multiplex PCR. Recorded for this sample: roughly 120,000 clones. Sequenced material: PBMCs. These receptors originate from a man aged 30-40 years in good health and CMV-seronegative. Both conserved end residues are part of each CDR3. Fields, in order: J gene, V gene, D gene, CDR3 DNA, CDR3 protein. D genes are given only for firm matches.

J: TRBJ2-7
V: TRBV5-1
D: .
DNA: TGCGCCAGCAGCTTGCTAAGCCGCAACGAGCAGTACTTC
CDR3: CASSLLSRNEQYF

J: TRBJ2-7
V: TRBV6-6
D: TRBD1
DNA: TGTGCCAGCAGTTACTCACAGGGGGCAACAGGCGAGCAGTACTTC
CDR3: CASSYSQGATGEQYF

J: TRBJ2-1
V: TRBV25-1
D: TRBD2
DNA: TGTGCCAGCATACTAGCGGGAGGCCGGCAGTTCTTC
CDR3: CASILAGGRQFF

J: TRBJ1-1
V: TRBV5-6
D: .
DNA: TGTGCCAGCAGCTTATGGGCCCTGAACACTGAAGCTTTCTTT
CDR3: CASSLWALNTEAFF

J: TRBJ2-2
V: TRBV28
D: TRBD1
DNA: TGTGCCAGCAGTCCCACTACAGGGGGCGCGTGGAACACCGGGGAGCTGTTTTTT
CDR3: CASSPTTGGAWNTGELFF

J: TRBJ2-7
V: TRBV19
D: TRBD2
DNA: TGTGCCAGTAGCCCCGGGGGACTAGCGGGATTGTGGGAGCAGTACTTC
CDR3: CASSPGGLAGLWEQYF

J: TRBJ2-7
V: TRBV10-3
D: .
DNA: TGTGCCATCAGTGAGGCTCTTGACAGCACAAGCCTTTCCTACGAGCAGTACTTC
CDR3: CAISEALDSTSLSYEQYF

J: TRBJ1-3
V: TRBV5-1
D: TRBD1
DNA: TGCGCCAGCAGCTTGGACGGACAGGGCGGAAACACCATATATTTT
CDR3: CASSLDGQGGNTIYF

J: TRBJ2-4
V: TRBV7-8
D: TRBD2
DNA: TGTGCCAGCAGCCGACTACTAGCGGGAGGACCCCGCGAGTACTTC
CDR3: CASSRLLAGGPREYF

J: TRBJ2-2
V: TRBV5-6
D: .
DNA: TGTGCCAGCAGCTTTCCGGGGTGGAACACCGGGGAGCTGTTTTTT
CDR3: CASSFPGWNTGELFF

J: TRBJ1-2
V: TRBV29-1
D: .
DNA: TGCAGCGTCGATAGGACAGCGAACTATGGCTACACCTTC
CDR3: CSVDRTANYGYTF

J: TRBJ1-6
V: TRBV25-1
D: .
DNA: TGTGCCAGCAGTGCAGGGGACACTAATTCACCCCTCCACTTT
CDR3: CASSAGDTNSPLHF

J: TRBJ1-1
V: TRBV10-3
D: .
DNA: TGTGCCATCAGACGGGACATGAACACTGAAGCTTTCTTT
CDR3: CAIRRDMNTEAFF

J: TRBJ1-4
V: TRBV5-1
D: .
DNA: TGCGCCAGCAGCTTGAGGGGTAATGAAAAACTGTTTTTT
CDR3: CASSLRGNEKLFF

J: TRBJ1-4
V: TRBV30
D: .
DNA: TGTGCCTGGAGTACCAGGCGTCTCCTCATTGGTAATGAAAAACTGTTTTTT
CDR3: CAWSTRRLLIGNEKLFF

J: TRBJ1-1
V: TRBV6-5
D: .
DNA: TGTGCCGCCCAGGAGGGTTGGAACACTGAAGCTTTCTTT
CDR3: CAAQEGWNTEAFF

J: TRBJ2-1
V: TRBV7-9
D: TRBD2
DNA: TGTGCCAGCAGCTTAGTAGCGGGAGTCGATGAGCAGTTCTTC
CDR3: CASSLVAGVDEQFF

J: TRBJ2-3
V: TRBV7-3
D: .
DNA: TGTGCCAGCAGCTCGCCGGGGACTGGGGGTACGCAGTATTTT
CDR3: CASSSPGTGGTQYF

J: TRBJ2-1
V: TRBV7-8
D: TRBD1
DNA: TGTGCCAGCAGCCGGGACAGGCTTGATGAGCAGTTCTTC
CDR3: CASSRDRLDEQFF

J: TRBJ2-3
V: TRBV30
D: TRBD2
DNA: TGTGCCTGGGTGGGACTAGCGATGACAGATACGCAGTATTTT
CDR3: CAWVGLAMTDTQYF

J: TRBJ2-7
V: TRBV4-1
D: .
DNA: TGCGCCAGCAGCCCGCTCCTGGCGGAATCCTACGAGCAGTACTTC
CDR3: CASSPLLAESYEQYF

J: TRBJ2-2
V: TRBV9
D: TRBD2
DNA: TGTGCCAGCAGCGTATCTAGCGGGGCCGGGGAGCTGTTTTTT
CDR3: CASSVSSGAGELFF

J: TRBJ2-1
V: TRBV7-8
D: TRBD2
DNA: TGTGCCAGCAGCTTAGGACCCGGGACTAGTCGAACCGGGAGCTCCTACAATGAGCAGTTCTTC
CDR3: CASSLGPGTSRTGSSYNEQFF

J: TRBJ2-5
V: TRBV5-1
D: TRBD2
DNA: TGCGCCAGCAGCTTGGCCGGGGAAAGGCGGGGGAAGACCCAGTACTTC
CDR3: CASSLAGERRGKTQYF

J: TRBJ2-2
V: TRBV7-3
D: TRBD2
DNA: TGTGCCAGCAGCCGGACTAGCGGGACTTTCGGGGAGCTGTTTTTT
CDR3: CASSRTSGTFGELFF

J: TRBJ1-5
V: TRBV6-1
D: TRBD1
DNA: TGTGCCAGCAGGAGCGGACAGGGGGTGGATCAGCCCCAGCATTTT
CDR3: CASRSGQGVDQPQHF

J: TRBJ2-7
V: TRBV19
D: .
DNA: TGTGCCAGTAGTGCCGCCAGGGAATACGAGCAGTACTTC
CDR3: CASSAAREYEQYF

J: TRBJ1-1
V: TRBV7-9
D: .
DNA: TGTGCCAGCAGCCTTCGGGGTTCGGCTGAAGCTTTCTTT
CDR3: CASSLRGSAEAFF

J: TRBJ1-2
V: TRBV6-1
D: .
DNA: TGTGCCAGCAGTGAAGCGCTTGGCAGGGAGGGTGTCTATGGCTACACCTTC
CDR3: CASSEALGREGVYGYTF